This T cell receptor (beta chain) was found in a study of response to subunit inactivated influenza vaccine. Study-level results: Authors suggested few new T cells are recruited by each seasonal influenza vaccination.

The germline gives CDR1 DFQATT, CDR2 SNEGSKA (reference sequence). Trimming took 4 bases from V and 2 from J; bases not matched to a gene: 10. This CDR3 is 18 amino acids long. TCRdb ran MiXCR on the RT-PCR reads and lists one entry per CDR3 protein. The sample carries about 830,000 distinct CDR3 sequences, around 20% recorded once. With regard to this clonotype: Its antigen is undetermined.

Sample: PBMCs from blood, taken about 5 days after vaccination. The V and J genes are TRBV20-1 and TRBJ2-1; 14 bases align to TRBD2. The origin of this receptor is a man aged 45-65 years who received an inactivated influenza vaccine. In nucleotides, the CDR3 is TGCAGTGCTACTTCCGGGACTAGCGGGAGAAAGGCCTACAATGAGCAGTTCTTC. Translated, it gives CSATSGTSGRKAYNEQFF.